This T cell receptor (beta chain) came from a study of CD8+ T cells in alopecia areata. Study-wide results and caveats: Clonality in lesional scalp, especially alopecia totalis/universalis, exceeded that of normal scalp.

In regard to this clone: Antigen specificity is unknown.

Once RNA had been extracted, it was reverse transcribed into cDNA to act as the sequencing template. Repertoires were generated with immunoSEQ multiplex PCR, while TCRdb's copy carries only in-frame clones and drops some. The sample shows approximately 99,000 clones, 50% to 60% of them seen only once. Sorting from PBMCs produced CD4+ and CD8+ T cells. Germline CDR1 and CDR2: MNHEY and SMNVEV (reference sequence). The V and J ends lost 6 bases and 3 bases, in that order; junction bases with no gene match: 7. This CDR3 is 14 amino acids long. The chain carries TRBV27 and TRBJ2-7, with 8 bases lining up with TRBD2. Sequencing was done on a sample of NKG2D-low CD8+ T cells sorted from blood. The sequence was obtained from a human donor with alopecia areata. The CDR3 DNA sequence: TGTGCCAGCAGCCCGGGACTAGGCTTCTACGAGCAGTACTTC. Encoded protein: CASSPGLGFYEQYF.